These T cell receptor beta chains were read from a single sample in a study of blood T cell repertoires in COVID-19. Sequenced by immunoSEQ multiplex PCR; TCRdb stores in-frame clones only, minus some. The table shows a few hundred thousand clones, with more than 75% occurring only once. Sequencing used peripheral blood. The receptors derive from a woman in her thirties with COVID-19, enrolled during active disease. The CDR3 runs from the conserved cysteine through the conserved F or W. A D gene is named only where the DNA matches it firmly. For some rows the clone size is stated as once, few or many, or as a class when expanded; others skip it.

V gene	clone size	J gene	D gene	CDR3 DNA	CDR3 protein
TRBV15	-	TRBJ1-2	-	TGTGCCACCAGCAGAGATCGGACAGCTGCTGGTGGCTACACCTTC	CATSRDRTAAGGYTF
TRBV7-2	-	TRBJ2-3	-	TGTGCCAGCAGAGGGAGCGGGTTGAACACAGATACGCAGTATTTT	CASRGSGLNTDTQYF
TRBV4-2	few	TRBJ1-5	-	TGTGCCAGCAGCCAAGGGACGGGGGGCAATCAGCCCCAGCATTTT	CASSQGTGGNQPQHF
TRBV14	-	TRBJ1-1	-	TGTGCCAGCAGCCCCCGGGACAAGGCATCCATGAACACTGAAGCTTTCTTT	CASSPRDKASMNTEAFF
TRBV19	-	TRBJ2-7	TRBD1	TGTGCCAGTAGTATAAGCCAGGGGGCCTACTACGAGCAGTACTTC	CASSISQGAYYEQYF
TRBV7-9	-	TRBJ2-1	TRBD2	TGTGCCAGCAGCATAACTAGCGGGAGGGGATTTGAGCAGTTCTTC	CASSITSGRGFEQFF
TRBV7-8	-	TRBJ1-4	TRBD1	TGTGCCAGCAGCTCCGACAGGGATAATGAAAAACTGTTTTTT	CASSSDRDNEKLFF
TRBV5-5	-	TRBJ2-7	-	TGTGCCAGCAGCTTGGTTAGCTCCTACGAGCAGTACTTC	CASSLVSSYEQYF
TRBV6-5	once	TRBJ2-5	-	TGTGCCAGCAGTTACCTCGGGGGGCCTGAGACCCAGTACTTC	CASSYLGGPETQYF
TRBV19	-	TRBJ1-5	TRBD1	TGTGCCAGTAGTATTGATCAGGGGGGAGGACAGCCCCAGCATTTT	CASSIDQGGGQPQHF
TRBV5-1	-	TRBJ2-6	-	TGCGCCAGCAGCTTGGAAGGGGCTGGGGCCAACGTCCTGACTTTC	CASSLEGAGANVLTF
TRBV5-8	-	TRBJ2-7	TRBD2	TGTGCCAGCAGCTTGGGACTAGCGGTATCTTACGAGCAGTACTTC	CASSLGLAVSYEQYF
TRBV5-1	-	TRBJ2-5	-	TGCGCCAGCAGCTTGGAAGGGGCGCGGGAGACCCAGTACTTC	CASSLEGARETQYF
TRBV28	-	TRBJ1-1	-	TGTGCCAGCAGTTTAAGCCGGAACACTGAAGCTTTCTTT	CASSLSRNTEAFF
TRBV7-2	-	TRBJ2-3	-	TGTGCCAGCAGCCCGGAGGCTCGCACAGATACGCAGTATTTT	CASSPEARTDTQYF
TRBV6-2/TRBV6-3	once	TRBJ2-7	TRBD2	TGTGCCAGCAGTTACGGGACTAGGACCTACGAGCAGTACTTC	CASSYGTRTYEQYF
TRBV30	-	TRBJ2-1	TRBD2	TGTGCCTGGAGTTTGATAGCGGGGTACAATGAGCAGTTCTTC	CAWSLIAGYNEQFF
TRBV12-3/TRBV12-4	-	TRBJ1-2	-	TGTGCCAGCAGTTTAGTAGCCGCCAGTGGCTACACCTTC	CASSLVAASGYTF
TRBV6-5	-	TRBJ2-7	-	TGTGCCAGCAGTTACCGAGGGAACGAGCAGTACTTC	CASSYRGNEQYF
TRBV6-5	-	TRBJ1-5	-	TGTGCCAGCAGCGAGGGTGATAGCAATCAGCCCCAGCATTTT	CASSEGDSNQPQHF
TRBV6-5	-	TRBJ1-6	-	TGTGCCAGCAGATTACAGGTTGGGGATTCACCCCTCCACTTT	CASRLQVGDSPLHF
TRBV7-7	-	TRBJ2-2	TRBD2	TGTGCTAGCAGCTTTGAGGGAGGGCCTTGGACCGGGGAGCTGTTTTTT	CASSFEGGPWTGELFF
TRBV30	-	TRBJ1-5	-	TGTGCCTTTTCCGGGTCTAGCAATCAGCCCCAGCATTTT	CAFSGSSNQPQHF
TRBV19	once	TRBJ2-7	-	TGTGCCAGTAGTAGCCACTCCGGGACAAATACCTACGAGCAGTACTTC	CASSSHSGTNTYEQYF
TRBV7-9	-	TRBJ1-3	TRBD1	TGTGCCAGCAGCCTCAACAGGGGCTCTGGAAACACCATATATTTT	CASSLNRGSGNTIYF
TRBV4-3	-	TRBJ2-7	-	TGCGCCAGCAGCCAGGTACTCTCCTACGAGCAGTACTTC	CASSQVLSYEQYF
TRBV5-1	-	TRBJ2-1	TRBD2	TGCGCCAGCAGCTTGTATAGCCTAGCGGGCCGTAGGGATGAGCAGTTCTTC	CASSLYSLAGRRDEQFF
TRBV11-2	-	TRBJ2-3	TRBD2	TGTGCCAGCAGCGCGGGGGACTACGACACAGATACGCAGTATTTT	CASSAGDYDTDTQYF
TRBV28	-	TRBJ1-2	-	TGTGCCAGCAGGAGATCAGGGAAGCACTATGGCTACACCTTC	CASRRSGKHYGYTF
TRBV5-4	-	TRBJ2-3	TRBD2	TGTGCCAGCAGCTCACGGACTAGCGGGATAGTAGATACGCAGTATTTT	CASSSRTSGIVDTQYF
TRBV19	-	TRBJ2-7	TRBD1	TGTGCCAGTAGTGGGACAGGCCTAACCTACGAGCAGTACTTC	CASSGTGLTYEQYF
TRBV2	-	TRBJ2-4	-	TGTGCCAGCAGGGTCAGGATACAGGGAAAAGCCAAAAACATTCAGTACTTC	CASRVRIQGKAKNIQYF
TRBV12-3/TRBV12-4	-	TRBJ1-1	-	TGTGCCAGCAGTTTAGCAAGCAACACTGAAGCTTTCTTT	CASSLASNTEAFF
TRBV6-5	-	TRBJ2-5	-	TGTGCCAGCAGTCGGACAGTACAAGAGACCCAGTACTTC	CASSRTVQETQYF
TRBV6-5	-	TRBJ2-5	-	TGTGCCACCATGGGGCTTTCGACCCAGTACTTC	CATMGLSTQYF
TRBV5-1	-	TRBJ2-7	TRBD2	TGCGCCAGCAGCTTGGGGGTCCCGGGACTAGCGGGAGCATCCTACGAGCAGTACTTC	CASSLGVPGLAGASYEQYF
TRBV7-9	-	TRBJ2-7	-	TGTGCCAGCAGCCATAACGAGTACGAGCAGTACTTC	CASSHNEYEQYF
TRBV15	-	TRBJ1-3	TRBD1	TGTGCCACCAGCAGAAAACGGGACAGGGAGAACACCATATATTTT	CATSRKRDRENTIYF
TRBV5-5	once	TRBJ2-7	-	TGTGCCAGCAGCCAGACGGACAGCTACGGATACGAGCAGTACTTC	CASSQTDSYGYEQYF
TRBV2	-	TRBJ1-6	-	TGTGCCAGCAGTGAAGGGACAGCATATTCACCCCTCCACTTT	CASSEGTAYSPLHF
TRBV11-2	-	TRBJ1-3	-	TGTGCCAGCAGCCTCCACAGGGCGGGAAACACCATATATTTT	CASSLHRAGNTIYF